Listed below are T cell receptor beta chains from one sample, sequenced in a study of Graves' ophthalmopathy and Graves' hyperthyroidism. TCRdb independently ran MiXCR on the multiplex PCR reads; one entry per CDR3 protein. The table records more than 300,000 distinct CDR3 sequences, 15% to 17% of them present only once. The specimen was peripheral blood. All receptors derive from a woman between 18 and 29 years old with stable Graves' hyperthyroidism. The CDR3 runs from the conserved cysteine through the conserved F or W.

j_gene | v_gene | CDR3aa
TRBJ1-2 | TRBV27 | CASASLYRGAYGYTF
TRBJ1-2 | TRBV18 | CASSPGTDYYTF
TRBJ2-7 | TRBV7-3 | CASSPTTAGYYEQYF
TRBJ1-6 | TRBV7-2 | CASSQGRPGGLRIAPLHF
TRBJ2-7 | TRBV6-2/TRBV6-3 | CASSPWAGNSYEQYF
TRBJ2-7 | TRBV12-3/TRBV12-4 | CASTLGQGAHEQYF
TRBJ1-1 | TRBV4-1 | CASSQGGNTEAFF
TRBJ2-3 | TRBV19 | CASSIGDPGEWADTQYF
TRBJ2-7 | TRBV5-6 | CASSVLSGQEIYEQYF
TRBJ2-6 | TRBV19 | CASQGTGANVLTF
TRBJ1-5 | TRBV24-1 | CATSESGTGDQPQHF
TRBJ1-5 | TRBV5-5 | CASSSHRTNQPQHF
TRBJ1-2 | TRBV4-1 | CASSQTGVGGYTF
TRBJ1-2 | TRBV18 | CASSPKWQFAANYGYTF
TRBJ1-3 | TRBV7-2 | CASSLQAISGNTIYF
TRBJ2-5 | TRBV7-2 | CASRLRDRGPRETQYF
TRBJ1-2 | TRBV7-9 | CASKDKKNNYGYTF
TRBJ1-1 | TRBV6-1 | CASTKIRGATEAFF
TRBJ1-2 | TRBV4-1 | CAGSHPVAGTGAHGYTF
TRBJ1-5 | TRBV12-3/TRBV12-4 | CASSLTSGRGQPQHF
TRBJ1-1 | TRBV11-3 | CASSLGGRTASTEAFF
TRBJ1-2 | TRBV2 | CASSEGWGSRNYGYTF
TRBJ1-2 | TRBV27 | CASSLDAGYGYTF
TRBJ2-5 | TRBV6-5 | CASSSTSNQETQYF
TRBJ1-2 | TRBV12-3/TRBV12-4 | CASSSTGSIYGYTF
TRBJ2-2 | TRBV3-1 | CASSQGRRLNTGELFF
TRBJ2-5 | TRBV5-1 | CASSLRGLSQETQYF
TRBJ2-7 | TRBV12-3/TRBV12-4 | CASRGRFSYEQYF
TRBJ1-1 | TRBV27 | CASSPGYNTEAFF
TRBJ1-2 | TRBV9 | CASSDGPFNYGYTF
TRBJ2-2 | TRBV2 | CASTQGGTGELFF
TRBJ2-3 | TRBV6-2/TRBV6-3 | CASSYLTSTGPRGTQYF
TRBJ1-2 | TRBV6-1 | CASSEAGFGAATYGYTF